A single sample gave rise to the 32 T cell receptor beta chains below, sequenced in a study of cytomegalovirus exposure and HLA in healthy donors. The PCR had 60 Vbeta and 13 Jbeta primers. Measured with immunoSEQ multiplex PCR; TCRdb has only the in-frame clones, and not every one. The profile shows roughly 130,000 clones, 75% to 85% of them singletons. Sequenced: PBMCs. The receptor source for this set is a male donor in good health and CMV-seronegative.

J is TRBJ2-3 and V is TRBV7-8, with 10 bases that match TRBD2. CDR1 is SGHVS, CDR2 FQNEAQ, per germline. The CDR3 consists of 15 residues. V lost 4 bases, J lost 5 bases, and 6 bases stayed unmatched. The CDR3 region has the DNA TGTGCCAGCAGCTCCGGGACTAGCGTAGGAGATACGCAGTATTTT. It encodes CASSSGTSVGDTQYF. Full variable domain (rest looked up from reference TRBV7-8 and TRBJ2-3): GAGVSQSPRYKVAKRGQDVALRCDPISGHVSLFWYQQALGQGPEFLTYFQNEAQLDKSGLPSDRFFAERPEGSVSTLKIQRTQQEDSAVYLCASSSGTSVGDTQYFGPGTRLTVL.

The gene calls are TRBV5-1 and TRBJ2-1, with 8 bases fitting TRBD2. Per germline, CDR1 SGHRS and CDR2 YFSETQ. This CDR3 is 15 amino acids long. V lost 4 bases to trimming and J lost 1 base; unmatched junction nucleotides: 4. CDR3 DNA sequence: TGCGCCAGCAGCCGGGGGGGGGAATCCTACAATGAGCAGTTCTTC. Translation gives CASSRGGESYNEQFF.

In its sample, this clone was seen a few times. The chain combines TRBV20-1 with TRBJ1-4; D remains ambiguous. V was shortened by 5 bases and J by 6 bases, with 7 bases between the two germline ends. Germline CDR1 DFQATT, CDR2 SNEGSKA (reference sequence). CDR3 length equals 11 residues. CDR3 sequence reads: CSAEAYEKLFF. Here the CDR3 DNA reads TGCAGTGCTGAAGCCTATGAAAAACTGTTTTTT.

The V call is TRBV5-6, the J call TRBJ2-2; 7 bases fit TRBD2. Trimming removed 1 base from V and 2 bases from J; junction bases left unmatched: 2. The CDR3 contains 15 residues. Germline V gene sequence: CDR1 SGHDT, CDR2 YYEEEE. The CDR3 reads CASSLMGLNTGELFF. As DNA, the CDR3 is TGTGCCAGCAGCTTGATGGGACTAAACACCGGGGAGCTGTTTTTT.

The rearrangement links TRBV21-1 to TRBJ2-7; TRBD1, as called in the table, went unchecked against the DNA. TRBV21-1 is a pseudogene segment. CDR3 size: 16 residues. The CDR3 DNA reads TGTGCCAGCAGCAGCCGGAAAAACAGGGGTAGTTACGAGCAGTACTTC. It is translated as CASSSRKNRGSYEQYF.

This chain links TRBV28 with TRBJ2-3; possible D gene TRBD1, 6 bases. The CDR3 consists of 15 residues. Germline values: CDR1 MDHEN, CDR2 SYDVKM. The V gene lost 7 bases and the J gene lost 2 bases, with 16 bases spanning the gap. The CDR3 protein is CASKGVIAFTDTQYF. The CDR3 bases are TGTGCCAGCAAGGGGGTCATCGCCTTCACAGATACGCAGTATTTT.

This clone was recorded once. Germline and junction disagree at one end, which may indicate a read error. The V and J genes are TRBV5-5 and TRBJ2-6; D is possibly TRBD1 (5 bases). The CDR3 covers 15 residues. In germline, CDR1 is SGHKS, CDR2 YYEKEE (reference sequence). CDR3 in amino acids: CASSLLSSGANGLTF. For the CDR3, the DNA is TGTGCCAGCAGCTTGCTGAGCTCTGGGGCCAACGGCCTGACTTTC. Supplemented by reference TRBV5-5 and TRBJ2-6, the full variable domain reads DAGVTQSPTHLIKTRGQQVTLRCSPISGHKSVSWYQQVLGQGPQFIFQYYEKEERGRGNFPDRFSARQFPNYSSELNVNALLLGDSALYLCASSLLSSGANGLTFGAGSRLTVL.

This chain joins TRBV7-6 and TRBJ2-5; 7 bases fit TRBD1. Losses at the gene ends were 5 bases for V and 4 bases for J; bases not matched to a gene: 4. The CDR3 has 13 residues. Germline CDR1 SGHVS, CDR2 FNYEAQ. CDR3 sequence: CASSAGTVETQYF. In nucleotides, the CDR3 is TGTGCCAGCAGCGCTGGGACAGTAGAGACCCAGTACTTC.

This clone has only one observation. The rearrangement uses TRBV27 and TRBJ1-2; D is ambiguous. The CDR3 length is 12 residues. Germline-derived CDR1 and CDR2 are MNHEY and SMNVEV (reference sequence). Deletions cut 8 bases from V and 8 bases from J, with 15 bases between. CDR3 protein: CASGEPRSGYTF. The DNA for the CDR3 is TGTGCCAGCGGGGAGCCTCGGTCGGGCTACACCTTC.

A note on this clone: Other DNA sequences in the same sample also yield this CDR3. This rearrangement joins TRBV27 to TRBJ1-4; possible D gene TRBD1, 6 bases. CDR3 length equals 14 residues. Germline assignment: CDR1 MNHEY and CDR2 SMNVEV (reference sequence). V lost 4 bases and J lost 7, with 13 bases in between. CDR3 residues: CASSSAGEGEKLFF. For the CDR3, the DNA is TGTGCCAGCAGTTCGGCAGGGGAGGGTGAAAAACTGTTTTTT.

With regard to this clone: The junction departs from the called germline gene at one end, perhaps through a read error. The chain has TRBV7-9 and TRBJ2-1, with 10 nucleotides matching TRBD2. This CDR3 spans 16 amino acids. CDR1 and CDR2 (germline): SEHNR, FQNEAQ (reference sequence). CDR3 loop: CSSSLAVLAGAREQFF. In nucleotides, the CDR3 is TGTTCCAGCAGCTTAGCCGTTCTAGCGGGAGCACGTGAGCAGTTCTTC. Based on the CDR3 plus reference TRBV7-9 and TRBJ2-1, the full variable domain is DTGVSQNPRHKITKRGQNVTFRCDPISEHNRLYWYRQTLGQGPEFLTYFQNEAQLEKSRLLSDRFSAERPKGSFSTLEIQRTEQGDSAMYLCSSSLAVLAGAREQFFGPGTRLTVL.

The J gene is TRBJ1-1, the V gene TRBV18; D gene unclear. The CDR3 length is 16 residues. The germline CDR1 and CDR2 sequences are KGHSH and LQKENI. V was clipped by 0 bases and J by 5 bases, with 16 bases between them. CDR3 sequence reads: CASSPPFGRRGTEAFF. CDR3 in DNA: TGTGCCAGCTCACCACCGTTCGGTCGTAGAGGGACTGAAGCTTTCTTT.

The CDR3 coding sequence is TGCGCCAGCAGTGAGTACATGAACACTGAAGCTTTCTTT. Translating gives CASSEYMNTEAFF. The gene calls are TRBV10-2 and TRBJ1-1; D is ambiguous. V shed 1 base and J shed 0 bases, with 3 bases lying between them. The length of the CDR3 is 13 residues. Germline V gives CDR1 WSHSY, CDR2 SAAADI.

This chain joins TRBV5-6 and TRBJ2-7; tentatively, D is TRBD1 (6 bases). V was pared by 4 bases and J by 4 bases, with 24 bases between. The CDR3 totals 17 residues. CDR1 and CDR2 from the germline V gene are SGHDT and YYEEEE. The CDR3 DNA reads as TGTGCCAGCAGCCGCACAAAAACCGGGACATATACATACGAGCAGTACTTC. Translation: CASSRTKTGTYTYEQYF.

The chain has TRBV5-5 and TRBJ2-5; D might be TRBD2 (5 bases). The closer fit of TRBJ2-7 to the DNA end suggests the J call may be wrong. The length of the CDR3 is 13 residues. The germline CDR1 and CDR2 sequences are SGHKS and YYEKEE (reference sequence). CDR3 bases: TGTGCCAGCAGCGGAGGAGTGAACTACGAGCAGTACTTC. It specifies CASSGGVNYEQYF.

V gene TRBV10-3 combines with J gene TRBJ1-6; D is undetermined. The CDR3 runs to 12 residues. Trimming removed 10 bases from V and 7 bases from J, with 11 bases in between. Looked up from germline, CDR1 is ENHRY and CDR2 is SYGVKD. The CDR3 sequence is CATREVNSPLHF. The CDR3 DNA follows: TGTGCCACCCGTGAGGTAAATTCACCCCTCCACTTT.

CDR3 coding DNA: TGTGCCAGTAGTATTCTAGCGGGATCCTCCTACAATGAGCAGTTCTTC. Amino acid sequence: CASSILAGSSYNEQFF. The chain employs TRBV19 and TRBJ2-1; TRBD2 aligns across 9 bases. This CDR3 is 16 amino acids long. V gave up 3 bases and J gave up 0 bases; unmatched junction bases: 3. Germline CDR1 and CDR2: LNHDA and SQIVND (reference sequence). The full variable domain, rest sourced from reference TRBV19 and TRBJ2-1, is DGGITQSPKYLFRKEGQNVTLSCEQNLNHDAMYWYRQDPGQGLRLIYYSQIVNDFQKGDIAEGYSVSREKKESFPLTVTSAQKNPTAFYLCASSILAGSSYNEQFFGPGTRLTVL.

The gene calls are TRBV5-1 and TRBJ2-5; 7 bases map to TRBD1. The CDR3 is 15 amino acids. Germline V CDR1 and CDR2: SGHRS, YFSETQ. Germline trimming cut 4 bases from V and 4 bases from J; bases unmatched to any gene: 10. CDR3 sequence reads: CASSRETGSGETQYF. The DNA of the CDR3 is TGCGCCAGCAGCCGTGAGACAGGGTCGGGAGAGACCCAGTACTTC.

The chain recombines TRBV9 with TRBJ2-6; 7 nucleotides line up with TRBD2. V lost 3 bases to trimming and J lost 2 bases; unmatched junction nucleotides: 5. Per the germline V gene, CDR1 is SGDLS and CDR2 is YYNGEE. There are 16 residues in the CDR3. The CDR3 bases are TGTGCCAGCAGCGGAGGACTAGTTACTGGGGCCAACGTCCTGACTTTC. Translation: CASSGGLVTGANVLTF.

Here the CDR3 reads CASSQDTGDMYNEQFF. The CDR3 DNA is TGTGCCAGCAGCCAAGATACGGGAGACATGTACAATGAGCAGTTCTTC. The chain carries TRBV14 and TRBJ2-1, with a tentative D call TRBD2 (6 bases). Germline assignment: CDR1 SGHDN and CDR2 FVKESK. V was shortened by 0 bases and J by 4 bases, with 13 bases between the two germline ends. The CDR3 is 16 residues long.

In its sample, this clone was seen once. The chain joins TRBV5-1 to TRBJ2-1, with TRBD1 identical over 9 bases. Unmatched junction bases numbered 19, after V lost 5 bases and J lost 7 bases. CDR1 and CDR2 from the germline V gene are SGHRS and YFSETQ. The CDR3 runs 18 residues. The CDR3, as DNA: TGCGCCAGCAGAATGCCGGGACAGGGTACTTTGCTTAGGAATGAGCAGTTCTTC. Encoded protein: CASRMPGQGTLLRNEQFF.

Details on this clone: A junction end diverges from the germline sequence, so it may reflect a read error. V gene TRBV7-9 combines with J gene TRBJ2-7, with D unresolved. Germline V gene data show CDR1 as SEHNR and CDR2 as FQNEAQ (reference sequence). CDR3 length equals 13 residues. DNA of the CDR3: TGTTCCAGCAGCTTCATGGCCGCCCTCGAGCAGTACTTC. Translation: CSSSFMAALEQYF.

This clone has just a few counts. Here the CDR3 reads CASSLFSGGSPLHF. CDR3 DNA sequence: TGTGCCAGCAGCTTGTTTTCAGGAGGTTCACCCCTCCACTTT. V usage is TRBV7-9 and J usage is TRBJ1-6; D ambiguous. Germline CDR1 reads SEHNR; CDR2 reads FQNEAQ (reference sequence). The CDR3 extends over 14 amino acids. V shed 3 bases and J shed 9 bases, with 12 bases lying between them.

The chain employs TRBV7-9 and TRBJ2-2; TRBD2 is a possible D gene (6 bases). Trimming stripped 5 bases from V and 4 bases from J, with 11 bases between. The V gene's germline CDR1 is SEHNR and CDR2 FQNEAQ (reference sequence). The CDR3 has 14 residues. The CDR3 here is CASSPLGGTGELFF. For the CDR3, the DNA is TGTGCCAGCAGCCCCTTGGGGGGCACCGGGGAGCTGTTTTTT.

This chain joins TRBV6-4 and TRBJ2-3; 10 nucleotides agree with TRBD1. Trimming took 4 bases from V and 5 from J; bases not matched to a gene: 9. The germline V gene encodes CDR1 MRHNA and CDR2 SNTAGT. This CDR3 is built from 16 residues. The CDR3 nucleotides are TGTGCCAGCAGTGTCGACGGGGACAGGGGTGGAGATACGCAGTATTTT. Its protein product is CASSVDGDRGGDTQYF.

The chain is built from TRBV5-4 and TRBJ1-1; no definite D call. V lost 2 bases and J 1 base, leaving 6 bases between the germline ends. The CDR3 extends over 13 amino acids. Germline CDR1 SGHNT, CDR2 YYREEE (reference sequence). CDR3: CASSLPGNTEAFF. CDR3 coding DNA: TGTGCCAGCAGCTTACCAGGGAACACTGAAGCTTTCTTT.

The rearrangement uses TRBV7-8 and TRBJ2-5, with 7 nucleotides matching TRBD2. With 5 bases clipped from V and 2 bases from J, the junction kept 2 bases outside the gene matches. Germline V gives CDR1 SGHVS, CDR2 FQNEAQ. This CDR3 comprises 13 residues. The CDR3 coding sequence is TGTGCCAGCAGCGCAGCGGGACAAGAGACCCAGTACTTC. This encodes CASSAAGQETQYF.

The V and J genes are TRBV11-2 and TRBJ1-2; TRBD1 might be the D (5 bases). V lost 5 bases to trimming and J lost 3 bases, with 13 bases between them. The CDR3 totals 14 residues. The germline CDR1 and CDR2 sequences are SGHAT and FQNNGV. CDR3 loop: CASSLGGGYYGYTF. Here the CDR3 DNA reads TGTGCCAGCAGCCTGGGGGGGGGTTACTATGGCTACACCTTC.

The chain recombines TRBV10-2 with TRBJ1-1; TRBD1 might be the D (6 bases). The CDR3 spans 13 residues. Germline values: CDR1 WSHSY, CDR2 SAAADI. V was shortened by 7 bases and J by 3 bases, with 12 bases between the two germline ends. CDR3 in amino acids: CASTPRTDTEAFF. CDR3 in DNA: TGCGCCAGCACCCCCCGGACAGACACTGAAGCTTTCTTT.

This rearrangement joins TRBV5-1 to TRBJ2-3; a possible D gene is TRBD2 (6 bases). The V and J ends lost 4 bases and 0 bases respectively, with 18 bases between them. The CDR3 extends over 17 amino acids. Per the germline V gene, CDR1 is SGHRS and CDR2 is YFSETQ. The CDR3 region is CASSAGRTGSSTDTQYF. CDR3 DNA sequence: TGCGCCAGCAGCGCGGGAAGGACTGGGTCTAGCACAGATACGCAGTATTTT.

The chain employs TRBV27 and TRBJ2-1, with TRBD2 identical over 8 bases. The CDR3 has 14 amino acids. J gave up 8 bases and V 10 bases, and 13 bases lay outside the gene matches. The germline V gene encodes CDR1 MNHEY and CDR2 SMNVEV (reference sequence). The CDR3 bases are TGTGCCACCCGAGTGACGGGAGGGCCCTATGAGCAGTTCTTC. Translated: CATRVTGGPYEQFF.

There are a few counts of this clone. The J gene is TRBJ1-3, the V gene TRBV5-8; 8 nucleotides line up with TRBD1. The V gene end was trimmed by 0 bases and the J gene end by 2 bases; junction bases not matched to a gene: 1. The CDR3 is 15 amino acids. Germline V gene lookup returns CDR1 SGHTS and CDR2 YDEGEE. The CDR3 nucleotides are TGTGCCAGCAGCTTGGGACAGGGGACTGGAAACACCATATATTTT. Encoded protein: CASSLGQGTGNTIYF. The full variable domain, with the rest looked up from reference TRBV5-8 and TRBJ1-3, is EAGVTQSPTHLIKTRGQQATLRCSPISGHTSVYWYQQALGLGLQFLLWYDEGEERNRGNFPPRFSGRQFPNYSSELNVNALELEDSALYLCASSLGQGTGNTIYFGEGSWLTVV.